The rows below give T cell receptor beta chains drawn from one sample of a study of blood T cell repertoires in COVID-19. The assay was immunoSEQ multiplex PCR, and TCRdb's table has in-frame clones only and misses some. The repertoire holds a few hundred thousand clones, with approximately 83% as singletons. Sequencing was carried out using PBMCs or T cells enriched from blood (not recorded which). These receptors came from a woman aged 35 to 49 with acute COVID-19. The CDR3 runs from the conserved cysteine through the conserved F or W. Each record gives: CDR3 protein, CDR3 DNA, D gene, J gene, clone size, V gene. A D gene is named only where the DNA matches it firmly. Clone size, where shown, is once, few, many, or a class for clones that have expanded.

CDR3 protein: CASSQEIRAGGGHREKLFF; CDR3 DNA: TGCGCCAGCAGCCAAGAGATTCGGGCAGGGGGAGGCCACCGGGAAAAACTGTTTTTT; D gene: TRBD1; J gene: TRBJ1-4; clone size: once; V gene: TRBV4-3
CDR3 protein: CASSLYLIGGANTGELFF; CDR3 DNA: TGTGCCAGCAGTTTATACCTCATAGGGGGAGCGAACACCGGGGAGCTGTTTTTT; D gene: .; J gene: TRBJ2-2; clone size: .; V gene: TRBV28
CDR3 protein: CASSPNDGDSGYGYTF; CDR3 DNA: TGTGCCAGCAGCCCAAATGACGGGGACTCTGGCTATGGCTACACCTTC; D gene: .; J gene: TRBJ1-2; clone size: .; V gene: TRBV9
CDR3 protein: CASSLGVAASYNEQFF; CDR3 DNA: TGTGCCAGCAGCTTAGGGGTAGCGGCCTCCTACAATGAGCAGTTCTTC; D gene: .; J gene: TRBJ2-1; clone size: .; V gene: TRBV11-2
CDR3 protein: CASSVGPRDSNYGYTF; CDR3 DNA: TGTGCCAGCAGCGTAGGTCCCAGGGACTCTAACTATGGCTACACCTTC; D gene: .; J gene: TRBJ1-2; clone size: .; V gene: TRBV9
CDR3 protein: CASSLPRGAGGYGYTF; CDR3 DNA: TGTGCCAGCAGCTTGCCACGGGGGGCGGGAGGCTATGGCTACACCTTC; D gene: .; J gene: TRBJ1-2; clone size: .; V gene: TRBV5-4
CDR3 protein: CASSLGKTGFDIQYF; CDR3 DNA: TGTGCCAGCAGTCTAGGAAAGACAGGGTTCGACATTCAGTACTTC; D gene: TRBD1; J gene: TRBJ2-4; clone size: .; V gene: TRBV27
CDR3 protein: CASSVSLFNEQFF; CDR3 DNA: TGTGCCAGCAGCGTGTCCTTATTCAATGAGCAGTTCTTC; D gene: .; J gene: TRBJ2-1; clone size: .; V gene: TRBV9
CDR3 protein: CASSIRTGGLEPQHF; CDR3 DNA: TGTGCCAGTAGTATTAGGACAGGGGGGTTAGAGCCCCAGCATTTT; D gene: TRBD1; J gene: TRBJ1-5; clone size: .; V gene: TRBV19
CDR3 protein: CASGDSGTATYEQYF; CDR3 DNA: TGTGCCAGCGGAGACTCCGGGACAGCAACCTACGAGCAGTACTTC; D gene: TRBD1; J gene: TRBJ2-7; clone size: .; V gene: TRBV6-5
CDR3 protein: CASSPISDGELFF; CDR3 DNA: TGTGCCAGCAGCCCCATTAGTGACGGGGAGCTGTTTTTT; D gene: .; J gene: TRBJ2-2; clone size: .; V gene: TRBV3-1/TRBV3-2
CDR3 protein: CASSSFSGRGSDEQFF; CDR3 DNA: TGCGCCAGCAGCTCCTTTAGCGGGAGGGGTAGCGATGAGCAGTTCTTC; D gene: TRBD2; J gene: TRBJ2-1; clone size: many; V gene: TRBV5-1
CDR3 protein: CAWRGAGEKVQSMNTEAFF; CDR3 DNA: TGTGCCTGGAGGGGAGCCGGGGAAAAAGTGCAATCCATGAACACTGAAGCTTTCTTT; D gene: .; J gene: TRBJ1-1; clone size: .; V gene: TRBV30
CDR3 protein: CASSPKRNPGQGALETQYF; CDR3 DNA: TGTGCCAGTAGCCCAAAACGGAATCCGGGACAGGGGGCCCTGGAGACCCAGTACTTC; D gene: TRBD1; J gene: TRBJ2-5; clone size: .; V gene: TRBV19
CDR3 protein: CSVVPSGRGEQFF; CDR3 DNA: TGCAGCGTTGTCCCTAGCGGGAGGGGTGAGCAGTTCTTC; D gene: TRBD2; J gene: TRBJ2-1; clone size: many; V gene: TRBV29-1
CDR3 protein: CASSQDGGRNNEKLFF; CDR3 DNA: TGTGCCAGCAGCCAAGACGGGGGGAGGAACAATGAAAAACTGTTTTTT; D gene: .; J gene: TRBJ1-4; clone size: .; V gene: TRBV3-1/TRBV3-2
CDR3 protein: CSGGGDSYNEQFF; CDR3 DNA: TGCAGCGGGGGAGGGGATTCCTACAATGAGCAGTTCTTC; D gene: TRBD2; J gene: TRBJ2-1; clone size: once; V gene: TRBV29-1
CDR3 protein: CASFLTSMNTEAFF; CDR3 DNA: TGTGCCAGCTTTTTGACAAGCATGAACACTGAAGCTTTCTTT; D gene: .; J gene: TRBJ1-1; clone size: .; V gene: TRBV6-5
CDR3 protein: CATSGGSGDNEQFF; CDR3 DNA: TGTGCCACCAGTGGGGGTAGCGGGGACAATGAGCAGTTCTTC; D gene: TRBD2; J gene: TRBJ2-1; clone size: .; V gene: TRBV24-1
CDR3 protein: CAWSSGRARKDTQYF; CDR3 DNA: TGTGCCTGGAGTAGCGGGAGGGCTAGAAAAGATACGCAGTATTTT; D gene: TRBD2; J gene: TRBJ2-3; clone size: .; V gene: TRBV30
CDR3 protein: CASSYFSEHYEQYF; CDR3 DNA: TGTGCCAGCAGCTACTTTAGCGAACACTACGAGCAGTACTTC; D gene: .; J gene: TRBJ2-7; clone size: .; V gene: TRBV7-2
CDR3 protein: CASSLGHYTF; CDR3 DNA: TGTGCCAGCAGCCTGGGGCACTACACCTTC; D gene: .; J gene: TRBJ1-2; clone size: .; V gene: TRBV6-5
CDR3 protein: CASSPGWKAFNEKLFF; CDR3 DNA: TGCGCCAGCAGCCCGGGGTGGAAAGCTTTTAATGAAAAACTGTTTTTT; D gene: .; J gene: TRBJ1-4; clone size: many; V gene: TRBV4-1
CDR3 protein: CATSESPTTRYETDTQYF; CDR3 DNA: TGTGCCACCAGCGAATCTCCCACGACTAGGTACGAAACAGATACGCAGTATTTT; D gene: .; J gene: TRBJ2-3; clone size: .; V gene: TRBV15
CDR3 protein: CASSQDREAFF; CDR3 DNA: TGTGCCAGCAGTCAAGACAGGGAAGCTTTCTTT; D gene: .; J gene: TRBJ1-1; clone size: .; V gene: TRBV2
CDR3 protein: CASSRFRGEQETQYF; CDR3 DNA: TGTGCCAGCAGCCGATTTCGAGGAGAGCAAGAGACCCAGTACTTC; D gene: .; J gene: TRBJ2-5; clone size: .; V gene: TRBV14
CDR3 protein: CASSHRDSSNSPLHF; CDR3 DNA: TGTGCCAGCAGTCACCGGGACAGCAGCAATTCACCCCTCCACTTT; D gene: TRBD1; J gene: TRBJ1-6; clone size: .; V gene: TRBV28
CDR3 protein: CASSQPRRGLGNEKLFF; CDR3 DNA: TGCGCCAGCAGCCAACCAAGGAGGGGTCTGGGTAATGAAAAACTGTTTTTT; D gene: .; J gene: TRBJ1-4; clone size: .; V gene: TRBV4-1
CDR3 protein: CASSGKRGNGYTF; CDR3 DNA: TGTGCCAGCAGCGGCAAACGAGGGAATGGCTACACCTTC; D gene: .; J gene: TRBJ1-2; clone size: many; V gene: TRBV2